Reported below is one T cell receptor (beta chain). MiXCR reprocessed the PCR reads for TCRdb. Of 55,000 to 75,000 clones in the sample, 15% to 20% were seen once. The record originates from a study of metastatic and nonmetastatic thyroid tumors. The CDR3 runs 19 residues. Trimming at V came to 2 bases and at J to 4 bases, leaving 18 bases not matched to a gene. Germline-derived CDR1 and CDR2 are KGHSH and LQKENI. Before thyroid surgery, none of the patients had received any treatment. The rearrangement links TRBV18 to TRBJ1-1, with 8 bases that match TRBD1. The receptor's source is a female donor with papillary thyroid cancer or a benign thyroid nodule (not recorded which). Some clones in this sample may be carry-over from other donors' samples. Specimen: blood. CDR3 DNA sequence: TGTGCCAGCTCACCATCGGCCCCAGGGGGCGCGAGGGGTGCCACTGAAGCTTTCTTT. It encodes CASSPSAPGGARGATEAFF.